What follows describes a single T cell receptor beta chain. Its target is not known. These data belong to a study of molecular identifiers for immune sequencing clone quantification. Findings and caveats of the study: Highly expanded clone sizes could end up underestimated if a barcode were shared by identical TCR molecules. Clonotypes surpassing 20 RNA copies contained over 97% of effector molecules, versus under 1% in naive cells.

RNA fractions of 10%, 30% or 50% and about 19,000 to 1,000,000 sorted cells were the source of naive CD8 libraries. The junction had 2 bases not matched to a gene; V was cut back by 2 bases and J by 1 base. The CDR3 totals 16 residues. The germline V gene encodes CDR1 SGDLS and CDR2 YYNGEE. MiXCR, applied by TCRdb to the PCR reads, yields one record per CDR3 protein. The profile covers about 640,000 distinct CDR3 sequences, with just under 20% appearing a single time and 0.85% taken by the ten largest. The sample was naive CD8+ T cells from blood, with Jurkat cell RNA spiked in. The subset here: FACS-sorted CD8+CD4-CCR7+CD45RA+ naive T cells. The origin of this receptor is a human donor in good health. Some libraries in this study had Jurkat cell RNA spiked in. The chain combines TRBV9 with TRBJ1-4, with 10 bases that match TRBD1. The CDR3 coding sequence is TGTGCCAGCAGCGTCGGGACAGGGGAAACTAATGAAAAACTGTTTTTT. Encoded protein: CASSVGTGETNEKLFF. Based on the CDR3 plus reference TRBV9 and TRBJ1-4, the full variable domain is DSGVTQTPKHLITATGQRVTLRCSPRSGDLSVYWYQQSLDQGLQFLIQYYNGEERAKGNILERFSAQQFPDLHSELNLSSLELGDSALYFCASSVGTGETNEKLFFGSGTQLSVL.